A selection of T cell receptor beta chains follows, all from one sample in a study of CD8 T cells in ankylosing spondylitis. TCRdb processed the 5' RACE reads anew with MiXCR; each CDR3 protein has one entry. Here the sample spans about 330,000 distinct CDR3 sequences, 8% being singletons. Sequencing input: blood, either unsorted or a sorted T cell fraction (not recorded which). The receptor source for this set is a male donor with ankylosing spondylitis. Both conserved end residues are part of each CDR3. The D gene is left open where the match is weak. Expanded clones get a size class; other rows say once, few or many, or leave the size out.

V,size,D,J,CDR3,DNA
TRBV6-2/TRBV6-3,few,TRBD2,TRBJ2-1,CASSYGLAGGPGRFNEQFF,TGTGCCAGCAGTTACGGTCTAGCGGGAGGGCCCGGTCGGTTCAATGAGCAGTTCTTC
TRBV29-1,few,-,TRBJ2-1,CSGWVYNEQFF,TGCAGCGGGTGGGTTTACAATGAGCAGTTCTTC
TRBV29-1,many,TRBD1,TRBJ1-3,CSVEVGQVDTIYF,TGCAGCGTTGAAGTCGGACAGGTTGACACCATATATTTT
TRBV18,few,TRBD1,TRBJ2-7,CASSRDSGASYEQYF,TGTGCCAGCTCACGGGACAGCGGTGCCTCCTACGAGCAGTACTTC
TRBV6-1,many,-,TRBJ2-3,CASSPGRAGTQYF,TGTGCCAGCAGTCCAGGCCGGGCAGGAACGCAGTATTTT
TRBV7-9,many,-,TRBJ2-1,CASSLFSGPTNEQFF,TGTGCCAGCAGCTTATTTAGCGGACCCACCAATGAGCAGTTCTTC
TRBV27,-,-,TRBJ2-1,CASSLSPGDEQFF,TGTGCCAGCAGTTTATCTCCAGGGGATGAGCAGTTCTTC
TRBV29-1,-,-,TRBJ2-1,CSVENSLYNEQFF,TGCAGCGTTGAAAATAGCCTCTACAATGAGCAGTTCTTC
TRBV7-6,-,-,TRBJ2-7,CASSLVRTNEQYF,TGTGCCAGCAGCTTAGTTAGAACTAACGAGCAGTACTTC
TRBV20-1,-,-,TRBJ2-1,CSARVDTPRDAAYNEQFF,TGCAGTGCTAGAGTCGACACCCCCCGGGACGCGGCCTACAATGAGCAGTTCTTC
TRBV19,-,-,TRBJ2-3,CASSTEDTQYF,TGTGCCAGTAGTACCGAAGATACGCAGTATTTT
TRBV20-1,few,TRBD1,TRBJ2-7,CSVPGQRTYEQYF,TGCAGTGTTCCGGGACAGCGAACTTACGAGCAGTACTTC
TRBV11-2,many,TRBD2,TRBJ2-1,CASSLRLAGVYEQFF,TGTGCCAGCAGCTTACGGCTAGCGGGAGTCTATGAGCAGTTCTTC
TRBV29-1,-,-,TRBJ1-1,CSVEDRIFDTEAFF,TGCAGCGTTGAGGACCGGATCTTTGACACTGAAGCTTTCTTT